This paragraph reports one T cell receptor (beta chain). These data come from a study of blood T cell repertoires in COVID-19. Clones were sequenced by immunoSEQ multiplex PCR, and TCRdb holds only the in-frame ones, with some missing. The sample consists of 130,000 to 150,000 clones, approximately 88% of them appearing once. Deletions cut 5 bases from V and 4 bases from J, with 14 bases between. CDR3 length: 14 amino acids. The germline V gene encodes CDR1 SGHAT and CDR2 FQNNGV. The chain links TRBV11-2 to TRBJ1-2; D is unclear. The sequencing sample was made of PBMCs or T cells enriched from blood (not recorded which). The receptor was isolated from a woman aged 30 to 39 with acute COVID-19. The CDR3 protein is CASSPIAEGYGYTF. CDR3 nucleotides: TGTGCCAGCAGCCCCATTGCGGAGGGCTATGGCTACACCTTC.